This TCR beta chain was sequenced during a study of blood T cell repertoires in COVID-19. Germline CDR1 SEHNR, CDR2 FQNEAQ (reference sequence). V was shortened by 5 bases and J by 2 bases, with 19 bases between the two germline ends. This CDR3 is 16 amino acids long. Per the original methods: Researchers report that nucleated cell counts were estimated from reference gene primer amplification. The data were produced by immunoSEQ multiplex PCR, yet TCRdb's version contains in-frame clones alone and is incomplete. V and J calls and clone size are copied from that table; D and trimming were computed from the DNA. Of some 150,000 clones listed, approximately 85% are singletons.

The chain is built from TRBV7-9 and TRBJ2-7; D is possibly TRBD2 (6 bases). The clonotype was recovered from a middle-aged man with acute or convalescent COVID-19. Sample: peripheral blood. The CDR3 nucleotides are TGTGCCAGCAGCCCCGCGGGGCGCAGGGCGACCTACGAGCAGTACTTC. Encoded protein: CASSPAGRRATYEQYF.